The 15 T cell receptor beta chains reported below all come from one sample, sequenced in a study of memory CD4+ T cells and cytomegalovirus serostatus (dated by TCRdb to the late 2010s). Libraries were prepared through the immunoSEQ multiplex PCR assay. TCRdb holds this immuneACCESS table with in-frame rearrangements only. Some clones are missing; in checked studies, unresolved V genes explain under half, and the rest has no known cause. The sample records some 73,000 clones, about 78% of which are singletons. 2.5% to 3% of the sample goes to the ten largest clones. Single viable CD3+CD4+CD8-CD45RO+ cells were sorted as memory CD4+ T cells on a FACSAria II. Sequencing input: memory CD4+ T cells from blood. These receptors were collected from an adult in good health and CMV-seropositive.

The chain couples TRBV10-3 to TRBJ2-5, with a tentative D call TRBD2 (5 bases). V lost 5 bases and J lost 5, with 12 bases in between. This CDR3 contains 13 residues. Germline CDR1 ENHRY, CDR2 SYGVKD. DNA of the CDR3: TGTGCCATCAGTAGCGGAGACGCGGAGACCCAGTACTTC. Translated, it gives CAISSGDAETQYF.

The V and J genes are TRBV6-1 and TRBJ2-4, with D perhaps matching TRBD1 (8 bases). Germline V gene data show CDR1 as MNHNS and CDR2 as SASEGT. This CDR3 spans 16 amino acids. V gave up 3 bases and J gave up 11 bases, with 23 bases separating them. The CDR3 DNA is TGTGCCAGCAGTGACGGTTGGGGGGGGACAGGCGGAGTTCAGTACTTC. It is translated as CASSDGWGGTGGVQYF.

The chain links TRBV7-2 to TRBJ1-2; TRBD1 is a possible D gene (5 bases). CDR1 SGHTA and CDR2 FQGNSA come from the germline V gene. The CDR3 runs to 14 residues. Between the trimmed V and J ends, which lost 1 base and 4 bases, there was a span of 10 bases. The CDR3 loop is CASSLEGRGYGYTF. In nucleotides, the CDR3 is TGTGCCAGCAGCTTAGAAGGAAGGGGCTATGGCTACACCTTC.

This clone has just a few counts. This chain connects TRBV10-2 to TRBJ2-1; 10 positions agree with TRBD2. Germline CDR1 is WSHSY and CDR2 is SAAADI. Trimming removed 3 bases from V and 4 bases from J; junction bases left unmatched: 9. The CDR3 is 17 residues long. The CDR3 sequence is CASSDVKGTSEYNEQFF. CDR3 nucleotide sequence: TGCGCCAGCAGTGACGTGAAAGGGACTAGCGAGTACAATGAGCAGTTCTTC.

The chain is built from TRBV30 and TRBJ2-2; 9 bases map to TRBD2. The CDR3 contains 17 residues. The V segment lost 3 bases and the J segment 6 bases; nucleotides outside the gene matches: 14. The germline V gene has CDR1 GTSNPN and CDR2 SVGIG (reference sequence). The CDR3 here is CAWRPHPRGGGAGELFF. The CDR3 DNA reads as TGTGCCTGGAGGCCACACCCGCGGGGGGGCGGGGCCGGGGAGCTGTTTTTT.

The chain joins TRBV5-1 to TRBJ1-2; a weak D match, TRBD1 (5 bases). This CDR3 is 14 amino acids long. Trimming left V 1 base short and J 7 bases short, with 14 bases between. Germline CDR1 is SGHRS and CDR2 is YFSETQ. CDR3 bases: TGCGCCAGCAGCTTGAAAGGGGAAGAGGGTGGCTACACCTTC. Translation gives CASSLKGEEGGYTF.

This chain links TRBV7-2 with TRBJ1-5; D remains unclear. Germline loops: CDR1 SGHTA, CDR2 FQGNSA. Trimming took 3 bases from V and 4 from J, leaving 4 bases between them. CDR3 length equals 12 residues. The CDR3 nucleotides read TGTGCCAGCAGCTTTTCAAATCAGCCCCAGCATTTT. This codes for CASSFSNQPQHF.

The gene calls are TRBV20-1 and TRBJ2-5; D not certain. Germline-derived CDR1 and CDR2 are DFQATT and SNEGSKA (reference sequence). This CDR3 region has 11 residues. V was shortened by 7 bases and J by 2 bases, with 8 bases between the two germline ends. The CDR3, as DNA: TGCAGTGTCGGCCTACAAGAGACCCAGTACTTC. This sequence encodes CSVGLQETQYF.

V and J are TRBV5-1 and TRBJ1-1, with D uncertain. The CDR3 covers 13 residues. Germline CDR1 and CDR2: SGHRS and YFSETQ. With 5 bases removed from V and 0 bases from J, the gap between germline ends came to 8 bases. CDR3 sequence reads: CASSEFMNTEAFF. The CDR3 DNA reads as TGCGCCAGCAGTGAATTTATGAACACTGAAGCTTTCTTT.

This clone appeared a few times. J is TRBJ1-1 and V is TRBV2; 7 bases map to TRBD1. Germline V gene sequence: CDR1 SNHLY, CDR2 FYNNEI. The CDR3 loop spans 13 amino acids. The CDR3 coding sequence is TGTGTCACAAACCGACAGGGGAACACTGAAGCTTTCTTT. Translation gives CVTNRQGNTEAFF.

The chain combines TRBV11-2 with TRBJ1-2; 10 positions agree with TRBD1. This CDR3 region has 16 residues. Germline V CDR1 and CDR2: SGHAT, FQNNGV. The ends lost 4 bases at V and 4 bases at J; junction bases unmatched: 9. CDR3 coding DNA: TGTGCCAGCAGCTCCTTGGGGGACAGGGGCCGCTATGGCTACACCTTC. Amino acids: CASSSLGDRGRYGYTF.

V gene TRBV11-3 combines with J gene TRBJ2-7; D gene unclear. Trimming pared 4 bases from V and 3 bases from J, leaving 7 bases between. Germline V lookup: CDR1 SGHNT, CDR2 YENEEA. This CDR3 has 12 amino acids. The DNA for the CDR3 is TGTGCCAGCAGCTACCTAAGCTACGAGCAGTACGTC. This encodes CASSYLSYEQYV.

The chain combines TRBV6-1 with TRBJ2-1, with 7 bases matching TRBD1. CDR1 is MNHNS and CDR2 is SASEGT in the germline V gene. This CDR3 region has 15 residues. J gave up 7 bases and V 5 bases, and 11 bases lay outside the gene matches. CDR3 region: CASSLGGAGKNEQFF. CDR3 bases: TGTGCCAGCAGTCTAGGGGGCGCGGGTAAAAATGAGCAGTTCTTC.

The V call is TRBV7-8, the J call TRBJ1-1; no reliable D call. The ends were cut back, 1 base at V and 0 bases at J, with 9 bases in the middle. The CDR3 consists of 15 residues. Germline loops: CDR1 SGHVS, CDR2 FQNEAQ. The CDR3 DNA follows: TGTGCCAGCAGCTTAGTAACAGCCATGAACACTGAAGCTTTCTTT. It yields the protein CASSLVTAMNTEAFF. Complete variable domain (other parts from reference TRBV7-8 and TRBJ1-1): GAGVSQSPRYKVAKRGQDVALRCDPISGHVSLFWYQQALGQGPEFLTYFQNEAQLDKSGLPSDRFFAERPEGSVSTLKIQRTQQEDSAVYLCASSLVTAMNTEAFFGQGTRLTVV.

The chain links TRBV9 to TRBJ1-2, with TRBD1 matching over 10 bases. From germline, CDR1 is SGDLS and CDR2 YYNGEE. With 0 bases clipped from V and 8 bases from J, the junction kept 7 bases outside the gene matches. CDR3 length equals 15 residues. This chain's CDR3 is CASSVGDRGTWGYTF. The CDR3 nucleotides read TGTGCCAGCAGCGTAGGGGACAGGGGTACGTGGGGCTACACCTTC.